This TCR beta chain was retrieved from a study of regulatory T cells in long-lasting Graves disease. In building TCR beta libraries, iRepertoire HTBI primers were used together with Arm-PCR of CDR3 regions. MiXCR, run by TCRdb on the multiplex PCR reads, gives a single entry per CDR3 protein. The sample lists about 460,000 distinct CDR3 sequences, roughly 22% occurring once. From germline, CDR1 is MDHEN and CDR2 SYDVKM. V dropped 2 bases and J dropped 9 bases, with 14 bases sitting between them. This CDR3 has 15 residues. Time point: persistent/refractory GD, antithyroid drugs over 5 years with positive TRAb. TCR sequences were obtained from RNA taken from PBMCs. Patients all came to the study from an endocrinology department in Xi'an, China. EDTA tubes received around 9 milliliters of drawn peripheral blood. Study conclusions and caveats: Favored gene segments in persistent disease were TRBV28, TRBJ1-2 and TRBJ2-5. For persistent Graves' patients, TCR diversity was lower than for newly diagnosed ones.

This clonotype was seen ten or more times. Its antigen is currently unknown. This sequence joins TRBV28 and TRBJ1-6; no firm D call. This receptor was taken from a female donor with Graves disease. The sample in question was peripheral blood mononuclear cells (PBMCs), obtained when the disease was refractory, from a patient treated with antithyroid drugs. DNA of the CDR3: TGTGCCAGCAGTTTACGCCAGCGTCTGGGTTCACCCCTCCACTTT. Its translation is CASSLRQRLGSPLHF. Supplemented by reference TRBV28 and TRBJ1-6, the full variable domain reads DVKVTQSSRYLVKRTGEKVFLECVQDMDHENMFWYRQDPGLGLRLIYFSYDVKMKEKGDIPEGYSVSREKKERFSLILESASTNQTSMYLCASSLRQRLGSPLHFGNGTRLTVT.